These 28 T cell receptor beta chains originate from one sample sequenced in a study of blood T cell repertoires in COVID-19. Produced via immunoSEQ multiplex PCR; TCRdb's table is partial and in-frame only. The table lists 200,000 to 250,000 clones, roughly 90% of them singletons, with around 2.9% in the top ten. The sequenced sample consisted of peripheral blood. The receptors were sampled from a woman aged 55-70 years with acute or convalescent COVID-19.

J is TRBJ1-1 and V is TRBV10-1; D is unclear. Trimming shortened V by 2 bases and J by 1 base, and 5 bases separated the two germline ends. Germline values: CDR1 WNHNN, CDR2 SYGVQD (reference sequence). The CDR3 loop spans 13 amino acids. DNA of the CDR3: TGCGCCAGCAGTGAGAGGAGGAACACTGAAGCTTTCTTT. Protein sequence: CASSERRNTEAFF.

This clone was seen only once. J is TRBJ1-1 and V is TRBV3-1 (or the pseudogene TRBV3-2); D gene ambiguous. The V end was cut by 9 bases, the J end by 1 base, with 9 bases between. The germline V gene has CDR1 LGHDT and CDR2 YNNKEL (reference sequence). The CDR3 contains 12 residues. The CDR3 nucleotides are TGTGCCAGTACTACGGGGAACACTGAAGCTTTCTTT. Its translation: CASTTGNTEAFF.

CDR3 sequence reads: CASSYFAPGQGGKNIQYF. CDR3 nucleotides: TGTGCCAGCAGTTACTTTGCGCCGGGACAGGGGGGAAAAAACATTCAGTACTTC. The chain joins TRBV27 to TRBJ2-4; 11 bases map to TRBD1. The trim removed 4 bases at V and 4 bases at J, leaving 12 bases unmatched. Germline lookup yields CDR1 MNHEY and CDR2 SMNVEV (reference sequence). This CDR3 is 18 amino acids long.

V usage is TRBV4-2 and J usage is TRBJ1-5; a possible D gene is TRBD1 (6 bases). The CDR3 has 17 amino acids. V dropped 1 base and J dropped 0 bases, with 13 bases sitting between them. Looked up from germline, CDR1 is LGHNA and CDR2 is YNFKEQ. CDR3 loop: CASSQGEGGGSNQPQHF. In DNA, the CDR3 is TGTGCCAGCAGCCAAGGGGAGGGGGGAGGTAGCAATCAGCCCCAGCATTTT.

CDR3: CASSISRATGELFF. DNA for the CDR3: TGTGCCAGTAGTATTTCCAGGGCGACCGGGGAGCTGTTTTTT. V is TRBV19 and J is TRBJ2-2; D might be TRBD1 (5 bases). The length of the CDR3 is 14 residues. The V gene lost 3 bases and the J gene lost 5 bases, with 10 bases spanning the gap. Germline lookup yields CDR1 LNHDA and CDR2 SQIVND (reference sequence). Drawing the rest from reference TRBV19 and TRBJ2-2, the complete variable domain is DGGITQSPKYLFRKEGQNVTLSCEQNLNHDAMYWYRQDPGQGLRLIYYSQIVNDFQKGDIAEGYSVSREKKESFPLTVTSAQKNPTAFYLCASSISRATGELFFGEGSRLTVL.

The chain links TRBV30 to TRBJ1-2; TRBD1 matches 9 bases. The V segment lost 3 bases and the J segment 4 bases; nucleotides outside the gene matches: 0. CDR1 and CDR2 (germline): GTSNPN, SVGIG (reference sequence). The CDR3 extends over 12 amino acids. The CDR3 DNA follows: TGTGCCTGGAGGACAGGGGGCTATGGCTACACCTTC. It is translated as CAWRTGGYGYTF.

The chain uses TRBV9 and TRBJ1-3; the match to TRBD1 covers 7 bases. Trimming at V came to 5 bases and at J to 2 bases, leaving 4 bases not matched to a gene. CDR1 is SGDLS, CDR2 YYNGEE, per germline. The CDR3 consists of 14 residues. CDR3 amino acids: CASSRQGTGNTIYF. The CDR3 DNA reads as TGTGCCAGCAGTCGACAGGGTACTGGAAACACCATATATTTT. Combining the CDR3 with reference TRBV9 and TRBJ1-3 gives the whole variable domain DSGVTQTPKHLITATGQRVTLRCSPRSGDLSVYWYQQSLDQGLQFLIQYYNGEERAKGNILERFSAQQFPDLHSELNLSSLELGDSALYFCASSRQGTGNTIYFGEGSWLTVV.

The rearrangement uses TRBV7-6 and TRBJ2-1, with 10 positions matching TRBD2. Germline V gene data show CDR1 as SGHVS and CDR2 as FNYEAQ. J gave up 5 bases and V 2 bases, and 12 bases lay outside the gene matches. The CDR3 loop spans 18 amino acids. The CDR3 here is CASSLTASGGRRHNEQFF. The CDR3, as DNA: TGTGCCAGCAGCTTAACCGCTAGCGGGGGCCGGCGGCACAATGAGCAGTTCTTC.

The J gene is TRBJ2-2, the V gene TRBV11-2, with D possibly TRBD1 on 6 matching bases. Germline V gene data show CDR1 as SGHAT and CDR2 as FQNNGV. Trimming removed 1 base from V and 4 bases from J, with 13 bases in between. The length of the CDR3 is 16 residues. CDR3 sequence: CASSLVSAGVTGELFF. The CDR3 coding sequence is TGTGCCAGCAGCTTAGTGTCGGCAGGGGTCACCGGGGAGCTGTTTTTT.

Concerning this clone itself: Germline is not matched at one junction end, which may reflect a read error. The chain links TRBV13 to TRBJ1-1, with 9 bases fitting TRBD1. CDR3 size: 18 residues. Germline V gene lookup returns CDR1 PRHDT and CDR2 FYEKMQ (reference sequence). The CDR3 sequence: CASSLGGGTGSMNTEAFF. The CDR3 DNA sequence: TGTGCCAGCAGCTTAGGGGGAGGGACAGGGAGTATGAATACTGAAGCTTTCTTT. Full variable domain (outside the CDR3, taken from reference TRBV13 and TRBJ1-1): AAGVIQSPRHLIKEKRETATLKCYPIPRHDTVYWYQQGPGQDPQFLISFYEKMQSDKGSIPDRFSAQQFSDYHSELNMSSLELGDSALYFCASSLGGGTGSMNTEAFFGQGTRLTVV.

This clone was observed a handful of times. The same CDR3 can be traced to other DNA sequences in this sample. This sequence joins TRBV19 and TRBJ1-2; 10 bases are shared with TRBD1. With 4 bases clipped from V and 3 bases from J, the junction kept 2 bases outside the gene matches. Germline V lookup: CDR1 LNHDA, CDR2 SQIVND (reference sequence). The CDR3 loop spans 14 amino acids. The CDR3, as DNA: TGTGCCAGTAGTACGGGGACAGGGGACTATGGCTACACCTTC. This encodes CASSTGTGDYGYTF.

The chain joins TRBV5-5 to TRBJ2-1; no firm D call. The V end was cut by 6 bases, the J end by 0 bases, with 13 bases between. The germline gives CDR1 SGHKS, CDR2 YYEKEE (reference sequence). This CDR3 has 15 amino acids. The CDR3 loop is CASTRVVSSYNEQFF. The DNA of the CDR3 is TGTGCCAGCACCCGGGTGGTGAGCTCCTACAATGAGCAGTTCTTC.

V is TRBV5-6 and J is TRBJ1-5; 8 positions agree with TRBD1. The V gene end was trimmed by 3 bases and the J gene end by 5 bases; junction bases not matched to a gene: 7. Germline V gene lookup returns CDR1 SGHDT and CDR2 YYEEEE. This CDR3 is 15 amino acids long. The CDR3 spells CASSSMDREHQPQHF. The CDR3 bases are TGTGCCAGCAGCTCCATGGACAGGGAGCATCAGCCCCAGCATTTT.

The rearrangement uses TRBV5-1 and TRBJ2-7; D may be TRBD2 (7 bases). V lost 2 bases and J 4 bases, leaving 13 bases between the germline ends. CDR3 length equals 14 residues. Germline CDR1 SGHRS, CDR2 YFSETQ. The CDR3 DNA reads as TGCGCCAGCAGCTTTTACAGCGGGACATACGAGCAGTACTTC. Amino acid sequence: CASSFYSGTYEQYF.

The CDR3 here is CASSRSTTSGGREQFF. The CDR3 nucleotides are TGTGCCAGCAGCCGTTCCACTACTAGCGGGGGGCGAGAGCAGTTCTTC. The chain carries TRBV11-3 and TRBJ2-1; 12 bases fit TRBD2. Germline V CDR1 and CDR2: SGHNT, YENEEA. J lost 10 bases, V lost 5 bases, and 12 bases had no gene match. This CDR3 spans 16 amino acids. Drawing the rest from reference TRBV11-3 and TRBJ2-1, the complete variable domain is EAGVVQSPRYKIIEKKQPVAFWCNPISGHNTLYWYLQNLGQGPELLIRYENEEAVDDSQLPKDRFSAERLKGVDSTLKIQPAELGDSAVYLCASSRSTTSGGREQFFGPGTRLTVL.

This clone was seen just once. This chain connects TRBV19 to TRBJ1-5, with 8 bases fitting TRBD1. The CDR3 contains 16 residues. The V gene's germline CDR1 is LNHDA and CDR2 SQIVND (reference sequence). V trimming: 4 bases; J trimming: 3 bases; junction bases outside the gene matches: 8. The CDR3 DNA sequence: TGTGCCAGTAGTAGCATCTTGGGACAGGTCAATCAGCCCCAGCATTTT. Its protein product is CASSSILGQVNQPQHF.

This clone was observed a handful of times. The chain recombines TRBV18 with TRBJ2-7; a possible D gene is TRBD2 (6 bases). V was clipped by 3 bases and J by 2 bases, with 11 bases between them. The length of the CDR3 is 14 residues. Germline values: CDR1 KGHSH, CDR2 LQKENI. Here the CDR3 DNA reads TGTGCCAGCTCACCCCGGGAGCCGCCCTACGAGCAGTACTTC. Translating gives CASSPREPPYEQYF.

The J gene is TRBJ1-2, the V gene TRBV7-9; perhaps TRBD1 as D (5 bases). V lost 4 bases and J 7 bases, leaving 13 bases between the germline ends. Germline V gene lookup returns CDR1 SEHNR and CDR2 FQNEAQ (reference sequence). CDR3 length: 13 amino acids. The CDR3 loop reads CASSYETRGGYTF. The CDR3 DNA reads TGTGCCAGCAGCTATGAAACAAGGGGTGGCTACACCTTC.

This sequence joins TRBV11-2 and TRBJ1-3; D may be TRBD1 (5 bases). The germline V gene has CDR1 SGHAT and CDR2 FQNNGV. The CDR3 extends over 16 amino acids. The V end was cut by 6 bases, the J end by 0 bases, with 15 bases between. Here the CDR3 reads CASRRYGGSSGNTIYF. The CDR3 DNA follows: TGTGCCAGCAGAAGATACGGGGGAAGCTCTGGAAACACCATATATTTT.

The rearrangement uses TRBV5-5 and TRBJ2-5; TRBD2 is a possible D gene (6 bases). Deletions cut 0 bases from V and 7 bases from J, with 10 bases between. CDR3 length equals 13 residues. Germline V gene sequence: CDR1 SGHKS, CDR2 YYEKEE (reference sequence). The CDR3 loop is CASSLVPEGTQYF. The CDR3 bases are TGTGCCAGCAGCTTGGTGCCGGAGGGGACCCAGTACTTC.

On this clone: Its ends do not fully match the called genes, so a read error is possible. V usage is TRBV9 and J usage is TRBJ2-2; D is unclear. CDR3 length: 15 amino acids. Germline V gene sequence: CDR1 SGDLS, CDR2 YYNGEE. DNA of the CDR3: TGTGCCAGCAGCCCGCGCGAGAGGAACATCGGGGAGCTGTTTTTT. The encoded protein is CASSPRERNIGELFF.

V and J are TRBV4-2 and TRBJ2-2; 12 bases match TRBD2. V lost 0 bases and J lost 1; bases outside the gene matches: 9. Germline lookup yields CDR1 LGHNA and CDR2 YNFKEQ. The CDR3 loop spans 20 amino acids. The CDR3 protein is CASSQDRVTSGSQNTGELFF. In DNA, the CDR3 is TGTGCCAGCAGCCAAGATAGGGTGACTAGCGGGAGCCAGAACACCGGGGAGCTGTTTTTT.

This sequence joins TRBV5-1 and TRBJ1-3; D is perhaps TRBD1 (5 bases). The CDR3 is 14 residues long. Trimming removed 7 bases from V and 5 bases from J, with 16 bases in between. Germline assignment: CDR1 SGHRS and CDR2 YFSETQ. CDR3 DNA: TGCGCCAGCGGGGCTGGGGCCGCCAGAAACACCATATATTTT. This translates into CASGAGAARNTIYF.

This chain links TRBV9 with TRBJ2-6, with TRBD2 matching 11 bases. CDR1 is SGDLS, CDR2 YYNGEE, per germline. The CDR3 spans 19 residues. Trimming removed 0 bases from V and 0 bases from J; junction bases left unmatched: 5. The CDR3 coding sequence is TGTGCCAGCAGCGTAGAGGGGACTAGCGGTTACTCTGGGGCCAACGTCCTGACTTTC. Protein sequence: CASSVEGTSGYSGANVLTF.

The V call is TRBV7-8, the J call TRBJ1-2; tentatively, D is TRBD1 (5 bases). V lost 1 base to trimming and J lost 4 bases, with 16 bases between them. The CDR3 runs to 16 residues. Per germline, CDR1 SGHVS and CDR2 FQNEAQ. The CDR3 protein is CASSLVQAELSYGYTF. CDR3 sequence (DNA): TGTGCCAGCAGCTTAGTACAGGCTGAATTATCCTATGGCTACACCTTC.

V gene TRBV2 combines with J gene TRBJ2-7, with TRBD2 identical over 15 bases. Germline lookup yields CDR1 SNHLY and CDR2 FYNNEI. The CDR3 is made up of 16 amino acids. The J segment lost 5 bases and the V segment lost 5 bases, leaving 7 bases of the junction unmatched. The CDR3 protein is CASSPGLAGGRDEQYF. CDR3 coding DNA: TGTGCCAGCAGTCCGGGACTAGCGGGGGGCAGGGACGAGCAGTACTTC.

The table lists this clone with a count of one. The V and J genes are TRBV6-5 and TRBJ2-1; D is uncertain. The ends were cut back, 6 bases at V and 5 bases at J, with 5 bases in the middle. CDR1 is MNHEY and CDR2 is SVGAGI in the germline V gene. This CDR3 contains 11 residues. CDR3 DNA sequence: TGTGCCAGCAGGTCTAACAATGAGCAGTTCTTC. This encodes CASRSNNEQFF.

This clone came up once. V and J are TRBV7-6 and TRBJ2-2; 8 positions match TRBD1. Germline CDR1 is SGHVS and CDR2 is FNYEAQ. V lost 6 bases and J lost 4; bases outside the gene matches: 10. The CDR3 is made up of 16 amino acids. CDR3 sequence (DNA): TGTGCCAGCAGTCATAGGACAGGGAGTGGCACCGGGGAGCTGTTTTTT. Amino acids: CASSHRTGSGTGELFF.